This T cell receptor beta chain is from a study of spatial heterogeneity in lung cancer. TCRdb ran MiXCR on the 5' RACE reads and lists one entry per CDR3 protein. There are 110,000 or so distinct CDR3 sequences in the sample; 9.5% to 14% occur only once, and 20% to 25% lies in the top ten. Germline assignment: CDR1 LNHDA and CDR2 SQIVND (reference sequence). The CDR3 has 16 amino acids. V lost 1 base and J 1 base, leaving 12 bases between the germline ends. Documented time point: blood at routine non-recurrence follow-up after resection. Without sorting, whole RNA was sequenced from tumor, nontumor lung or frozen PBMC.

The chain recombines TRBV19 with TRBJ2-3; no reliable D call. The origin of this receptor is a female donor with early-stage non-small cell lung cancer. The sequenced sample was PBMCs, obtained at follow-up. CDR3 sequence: CASSIALNVGTDTQYF. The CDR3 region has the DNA TGTGCCAGTAGTATAGCCCTAAATGTGGGCACAGATACGCAGTATTTT.